The 28 T cell receptor beta chains presented below share a single source sample, sequenced in a study of neurological immune-mediated disorders. TCRdb ran MiXCR on the 5' RACE reads and lists one entry per CDR3 protein. Counted here are 66,000 or so distinct CDR3 sequences, approximately 5.2% occurring once; the ten biggest clones make up around 2.8%. The sample consisted of PBMCs. The receptors were sampled from a woman aged 25 to 39 with multiple sclerosis.

This clonotype was observed a handful of times. The genes are TRBV7-6 and TRBJ1-1; D not resolved. The germline gives CDR1 SGHVS, CDR2 FNYEAQ. CDR3 length: 15 amino acids. V was pared by 1 base and J by 4 bases, with 13 bases between. The CDR3 DNA reads as TGTGCCAGCAGCTTAGAAGGGATTGGTCGCACTGAAGCTTTCTTT. Protein: CASSLEGIGRTEAFF.

This chain uses TRBV9 with TRBJ1-6, with D maybe TRBD1 (5 bases). The V gene's germline CDR1 is SGDLS and CDR2 YYNGEE. V was shortened by 0 bases and J by 9 bases, with 10 bases between the two germline ends. This CDR3 is 14 amino acids long. CDR3 DNA: TGTGCCAGCAGCGTAGATGCAGGGAGTTCACCCCTCCACTTT. This codes for CASSVDAGSSPLHF.

The sample holds many counts of this clonotype. The chain uses TRBV7-9 and TRBJ1-5, with D uncertain. This CDR3 has 14 residues. V lost 5 bases and J 3 bases, leaving 11 bases between the germline ends. The V gene's germline CDR1 is SEHNR and CDR2 FQNEAQ (reference sequence). The CDR3 nucleotides are TGTGCCAGCAGCGCTGACGGCTTCAATCAGCCCCAGCATTTT. Encoded protein: CASSADGFNQPQHF.

Notes on this clonotype: The junction shows a germline mismatch at one end, possibly a read error. V and J are TRBV7-2 and TRBJ1-5, with D unclear. This CDR3 comprises 13 residues. CDR1 and CDR2 from the germline V gene are SGHTA and FQGNSA. This CDR3 reads CASSLTVNQPQNF. The CDR3 DNA follows: TGTGCCAGCAGCTTAACGGTCAATCAGCCCCAGAATTTT.

This clonotype has at least ten counts. The rearrangement links TRBV7-6 to TRBJ1-1; no clear D gene. Between the trimmed V and J ends, which lost 1 base and 3 bases, there was a span of 6 bases. The CDR3 is made up of 13 amino acids. Germline V gene data show CDR1 as SGHVS and CDR2 as FNYEAQ. CDR3 region: CASSLEADTEAFF. The CDR3 nucleotides are TGTGCCAGCAGCTTAGAGGCTGACACTGAAGCTTTCTTT.

The table lists this clonotype with many counts. The chain employs TRBV7-2 and TRBJ2-5; 8 nucleotides agree with TRBD1. V gave up 6 bases and J gave up 5 bases; unmatched junction bases: 11. The V gene's germline CDR1 is SGHTA and CDR2 FQGNSA. The length of the CDR3 is 15 residues. For the CDR3, the DNA is TGTGCCAGCAGGCCCACAGGGGGACGTACGGAGACCCAGTACTTC. Its protein is CASRPTGGRTETQYF.

Ten or more counts support this clonotype. V usage is TRBV7-9 and J usage is TRBJ2-1; D is perhaps TRBD1 (7 bases). The CDR3 spans 15 residues. V was pared by 5 bases and J by 4 bases, with 15 bases between. Germline V CDR1 and CDR2: SEHNR, FQNEAQ (reference sequence). CDR3 region: CASSPPGGLYNEQFF. The CDR3 bases are TGTGCCAGCAGCCCTCCAGGGGGGTTGTACAATGAGCAGTTCTTC.

There are many counts of this clonotype. J is TRBJ2-4 and V is TRBV20-1, with 9 bases lining up with TRBD1. This CDR3 region has 20 residues. The V gene's germline CDR1 is DFQATT and CDR2 SNEGSKA (reference sequence). Germline trimming cut 4 bases from V and 3 bases from J; bases unmatched to any gene: 22. CDR3 in DNA: TGCAGTGCTAAGGGGACAGGGAATACTAACCCGGGGTTCCGCAAAAACATTCAGTACTTC. Translated: CSAKGTGNTNPGFRKNIQYF.

This clonotype has just a few counts. Lacking the conserved final phenylalanine or tryptophan, this CDR3 likely reflects a read error. The genes are TRBV20-1 and TRBJ2-7; no clear D. The CDR3 consists of 12 residues. Germline V gene lookup returns CDR1 DFQATT and CDR2 SNEGSKA (reference sequence). Trimming pared 4 bases from V and 3 bases from J, leaving 10 bases between. For the CDR3, the DNA is TGCAGTGCTAAGACTCAAAACTACGAGCAGTACAAC. Amino acid sequence: CSAKTQNYEQYN.

This clonotype was recorded many times. V gene TRBV11-2 combines with J gene TRBJ1-1; no definite D call. Germline V gene sequence: CDR1 SGHAT, CDR2 FQNNGV. Trimming shortened V by 3 bases and J by 4 bases, and 12 bases separated the two germline ends. This CDR3 has 14 amino acids. This CDR3 reads CASSFSVLITEAFF. In nucleotides, the CDR3 is TGTGCCAGCAGCTTTTCGGTACTGATCACTGAAGCTTTCTTT. The full variable domain, completed using reference TRBV11-2 and TRBJ1-1, is EAGVAQSPRYKIIEKRQSVAFWCNPISGHATLYWYQQILGQGPKLLIQFQNNGVVDDSQLPKDRFSAERLKGVDSTLKIQPAKLEDSAVYLCASSFSVLITEAFFGQGTRLTVV.

Ten or more counts support this clonotype. The chain couples TRBV5-6 to TRBJ1-6; 10 bases agree with TRBD1. CDR3 length: 16 amino acids. Germline CDR1 and CDR2: SGHDT and YYEEEE. V shed 0 bases, J shed 7 bases, and the junction held 4 bases outside the gene matches. The CDR3 region is CASSLGRGQGNSPLHF. The DNA for the CDR3 is TGTGCCAGCAGCTTGGGGCGGGGACAGGGGAATTCACCCCTCCACTTT.

This clonotype came up many times. V is TRBV24-1 and J is TRBJ1-1, with a weak D call TRBD1 (5 bases). Trimming pared 5 bases from V and 3 bases from J, leaving 9 bases between. The CDR3 has 13 residues. Germline V gives CDR1 KGHDR, CDR2 SFDVKD. The CDR3 reads CATSATGDTEAFF. CDR3 sequence (DNA): TGTGCCACCAGTGCAACAGGTGACACTGAAGCTTTCTTT.

The sample holds many counts of this clonotype. The rearrangement joins TRBV7-3 to TRBJ2-2; unclear D gene. Germline loops: CDR1 SGHTA, CDR2 FQGTGA. Deletions cut 5 bases from V and 0 bases from J, with 10 bases between. This CDR3 spans 15 amino acids. CDR3 residues: CASSPTNANTGELFF. As DNA, the CDR3 is TGTGCCAGCAGCCCCACAAACGCGAACACCGGGGAGCTGTTTTTT.

This clonotype was seen ten or more times. The V call is TRBV15, the J call TRBJ2-1; 7 nucleotides agree with TRBD2. Trimming removed 5 bases from V and 6 bases from J; junction bases left unmatched: 7. CDR3 size: 14 residues. Germline-derived CDR1 and CDR2 are LNHNV and YYDKDF (reference sequence). CDR3 bases: TGTGCCACCAGCGCAGGACTAGAGGGCAATGAGCAGTTCTTC. Translating it yields CATSAGLEGNEQFF. Full variable domain (missing parts from reference TRBV15 and TRBJ2-1): DAMVIQNPRYQVTQFGKPVTLSCSQTLNHNVMYWYQQKSSQAPKLLFHYYDKDFNNEADTPDNFQSRRPNTSFCFLDIRSPGLGDTAMYLCATSAGLEGNEQFFGPGTRLTVL.

This clonotype was detected many times. V and J are TRBV5-6 and TRBJ2-5; the match to TRBD2 covers 8 bases. The CDR3 is 19 residues long. J was trimmed by 4 bases and V by 2 bases; bases with no gene match: 19. Germline CDR1 reads SGHDT; CDR2 reads YYEEEE. The CDR3 region has the DNA TGTGCCAGCAGCTTACTGTGGGACACCGGGGGGGCAGCGGGAGAGACCCAGTACTTC. It yields the protein CASSLLWDTGGAAGETQYF.

The table lists this clonotype with many counts. The chain combines TRBV28 with TRBJ2-7; 9 nucleotides agree with TRBD1. This CDR3 contains 15 residues. Germline V gene lookup returns CDR1 MDHEN and CDR2 SYDVKM. V shed 3 bases and J 2 bases; nucleotides not matched to a gene: 5. The CDR3, as DNA: TGTGCCAGCAGTTTCGGGGGACAGGGAACCTACGAGCAGTACTTC. It encodes CASSFGGQGTYEQYF.

This clonotype was counted a few times. This chain connects TRBV7-2 to TRBJ2-3; D is unclear. CDR1 and CDR2 (germline): SGHTA, FQGNSA. There are 13 residues in the CDR3. Trimming removed 4 bases from V and 1 base from J, with 6 bases in between. The CDR3 bases are TGTGCCAGCAGCTCCCGGCGCACAGATACGCAGTATTTT. Translation gives CASSSRRTDTQYF.

The sample holds many counts of this clonotype. This sequence joins TRBV6-5 and TRBJ2-2, with TRBD1 matching over 7 bases. J was trimmed by 4 bases and V by 6 bases; bases with no gene match: 5. This CDR3 is built from 14 residues. The germline gives CDR1 MNHEY, CDR2 SVGAGI. CDR3 DNA: TGTGCCAGCAGGAGACAGGGTGCCACCGGGGAGCTGTTTTTT. It translates to CASRRQGATGELFF.

This clonotype was counted many times. V usage is TRBV18 and J usage is TRBJ1-1; D not certain. V lost 0 bases to trimming and J lost 0 bases, with 8 bases between them. The CDR3 runs 15 residues. CDR1 is KGHSH and CDR2 is LQKENI in the germline V gene. This CDR3 reads CASSPPRGLNTEAFF. The DNA of the CDR3 is TGTGCCAGCTCACCACCACGAGGGTTGAACACTGAAGCTTTCTTT.

This clonotype has ten or more counts. The chain uses TRBV5-6 and TRBJ2-5; weak D call: TRBD2 (6 bases). CDR3 length: 13 residues. V was shortened by 4 bases and J by 1 base, with 8 bases between the two germline ends. Germline CDR1 SGHDT, CDR2 YYEEEE. The CDR3 region is CASSPGSQETQYF. The CDR3 coding sequence is TGTGCCAGCAGCCCCGGGAGCCAAGAGACCCAGTACTTC. The whole variable domain, filled in from reference TRBV5-6 and TRBJ2-5, reads DAGVTQSPTHLIKTRGQQVTLRCSPKSGHDTVSWYQQALGQGPQFIFQYYEEEERQRGNFPDRFSGHQFPNYSSELNVNALLLGDSALYLCASSPGSQETQYFGPGTRLLVL.

On this clonotype: One end of the junction fails to match germline, which may point to a read error. The V call is TRBV7-6, the J call TRBJ1-6; TRBD1 might be the D (5 bases). Germline CDR1 and CDR2: SGHVS and FNYEAQ. The CDR3 consists of 15 residues. DNA for the CDR3: TGTGCCAGCAGCTTAGCAGGACAACCGGGCTCACCCCTACACTTT. It yields the protein CASSLAGQPGSPLHF. The full variable domain, with the rest looked up from reference TRBV7-6 and TRBJ1-6, is GAGVSQSPRYKVTKRGQDVALRCDPISGHVSLYWYRQALGQGPEFLTYFNYEAQQDKSGLPNDRFSAERPEGSISTLTIQRTEQRDSAMYRCASSLAGQPGSPLHFGNGTRLTVT.

This clonotype has a count of ten or more. The chain employs TRBV24-1 and TRBJ2-4, with D possibly matching TRBD1 (6 bases). The CDR3 runs 14 residues. V lost 3 bases, J lost 9 bases, and 14 bases lay in between. The germline CDR1 and CDR2 sequences are KGHDR and SFDVKD. The CDR3 is CATSDSDRLSIQYF. As DNA, the CDR3 is TGTGCCACCAGTGATAGTGACAGGCTTAGCATTCAGTACTTC.

As DNA, the CDR3 is TGTGCCAGCAGCCCCAAGGGGCCCTCCAATGAGCAGTTCTTC. Protein: CASSPKGPSNEQFF. J is TRBJ2-1 and V is TRBV12-3 or TRBV12-4; perhaps TRBD1 as D (5 bases). The V and J ends lost 6 bases and 6 bases respectively, with 15 bases between them. The CDR3 loop spans 14 amino acids.

This clonotype was seen many times. The chain has TRBV7-2 and TRBJ2-3, with D hard to call. From germline, CDR1 is SGHTA and CDR2 FQGNSA. V lost 2 bases and J lost 5, with 17 bases in between. The CDR3 loop spans 16 amino acids. The CDR3 nucleotides are TGTGCCAGCAGCTTAAATAGACTCCCTAAGGAAGATACGCAGTATTTT. Translated, it gives CASSLNRLPKEDTQYF.

The rearrangement joins TRBV29-1 to TRBJ2-1; 11 bases agree with TRBD2. The CDR3 loop spans 13 amino acids. Germline V lookup: CDR1 SQVTM, CDR2 ANQGSEA. The V segment lost 8 bases and the J segment 9 bases; nucleotides outside the gene matches: 9. DNA for the CDR3: TGCAGCAGTATAGCGGGGGGGAGACGTGAGCAGTTCTTC. Protein product: CSSIAGGRREQFF.

This clonotype was seen ten or more times. V usage is TRBV12-3 or TRBV12-4 and J usage is TRBJ1-1; no firm D call. The CDR3 length is 16 residues. The V end was cut by 3 bases, the J end by 4 bases, with 18 bases between. The CDR3 coding sequence is TGTGCCAGCAGTTTGATCCAAGGAGGGATGAGCACTGAAGCTTTCTTT. Translating gives CASSLIQGGMSTEAFF.

This clonotype has ten or more counts. The J gene is TRBJ2-3, the V gene TRBV20-1; TRBD2 matches at 9 bases. This CDR3 spans 15 amino acids. Trimming took 1 base from V and 11 from J; bases not matched to a gene: 13. The germline CDR1 and CDR2 sequences are DFQATT and SNEGSKA (reference sequence). The CDR3 sequence is CSARALAGAQSRQYF. CDR3 in DNA: TGCAGTGCTAGAGCTTTAGCGGGGGCCCAGTCGAGGCAGTATTTT.

DNA for the CDR3: TGCGCCAGCCATCTAGCGGGGGGAGAGACCCAGTACTTC. Encoded protein: CASHLAGGETQYF. This chain joins TRBV5-1 and TRBJ2-5, with 11 bases aligning to TRBD2. This CDR3 spans 13 amino acids. Germline CDR1 and CDR2: SGHRS and YFSETQ. The V gene end was trimmed by 7 bases and the J gene end by 4 bases; junction bases not matched to a gene: 3.